The 4 T cell receptor beta chains in this list originate from one sample, sequenced in a study of blood T cell repertoires in COVID-19. Data came from immunoSEQ multiplex PCR; TCRdb stores just in-frame clones and leaves some out. The sample consists of roughly 150,000 clones, just under 85% of them appearing once. Sample: peripheral blood. The receptors were sampled from a woman older than 75 with COVID-19, enrolled during active disease.

This chain links TRBV2 with TRBJ2-3; 10 bases fit TRBD1. The CDR3 is 16 residues long. The germline V gene encodes CDR1 SNHLY and CDR2 FYNNEI. The junction had 8 bases not matched to a gene; V was cut back by 2 bases and J by 6 bases. This chain's CDR3 is CASSEWGQGYGDTQYF. CDR3 bases: TGTGCCAGCAGTGAATGGGGACAGGGGTACGGTGATACGCAGTATTTT.

V gene TRBV19 combines with J gene TRBJ1-6; 7 bases map to TRBD1. CDR1 LNHDA and CDR2 SQIVND come from the germline V gene (reference sequence). The CDR3 loop spans 13 amino acids. V lost 5 bases to trimming and J lost 11 bases; unmatched junction nucleotides: 6. The CDR3 sequence: CASSAGGRTPLHF. The CDR3 DNA sequence: TGTGCCAGTAGTGCAGGGGGAAGGACACCCCTCCACTTT.

This chain connects TRBV19 to TRBJ2-2; D perhaps matches TRBD1 (5 bases). The ends were cut back, 4 bases at V and 5 bases at J, with 8 bases in the middle. This CDR3 comprises 13 residues. CDR1 and CDR2 (germline): LNHDA, SQIVND (reference sequence). CDR3 sequence: CASSTQGTGELFF. For the CDR3, the DNA is TGTGCCAGTAGTACGCAGGGAACCGGGGAGCTGTTTTTT.

This clone was seen just once. The CDR3 nucleotides read TGTGCCAGTAGTCTGTCAGATACTATGAACACTGAAGCTTTCTTT. Translating it yields CASSLSDTMNTEAFF. V usage is TRBV19 and J usage is TRBJ1-1; no definite D call. V gave up 5 bases and J gave up 0 bases, with 13 bases separating them. This CDR3 is 15 amino acids long. The V gene's germline CDR1 is LNHDA and CDR2 SQIVND (reference sequence).